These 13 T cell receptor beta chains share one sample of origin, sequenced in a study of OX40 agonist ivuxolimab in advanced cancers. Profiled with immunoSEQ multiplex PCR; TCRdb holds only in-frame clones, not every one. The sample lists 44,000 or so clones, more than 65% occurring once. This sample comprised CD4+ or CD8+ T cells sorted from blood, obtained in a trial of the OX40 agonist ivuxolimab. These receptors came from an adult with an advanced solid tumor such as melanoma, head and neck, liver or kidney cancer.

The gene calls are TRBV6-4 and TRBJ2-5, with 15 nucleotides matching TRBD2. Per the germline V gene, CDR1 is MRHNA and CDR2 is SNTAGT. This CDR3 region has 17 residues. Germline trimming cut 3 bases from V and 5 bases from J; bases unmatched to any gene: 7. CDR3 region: CASSEGLAGGDGETQYF. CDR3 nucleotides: TGTGCCAGCAGTGAGGGACTAGCGGGGGGAGATGGGGAGACCCAGTACTTC.

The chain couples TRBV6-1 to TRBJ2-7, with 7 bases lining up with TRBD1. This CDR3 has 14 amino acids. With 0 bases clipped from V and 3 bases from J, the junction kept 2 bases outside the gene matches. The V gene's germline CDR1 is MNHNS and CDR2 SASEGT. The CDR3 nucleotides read TGTGCCAGCAGTGAAGCGGGACAGTTCTACGAGCAGTACTTC. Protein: CASSEAGQFYEQYF.

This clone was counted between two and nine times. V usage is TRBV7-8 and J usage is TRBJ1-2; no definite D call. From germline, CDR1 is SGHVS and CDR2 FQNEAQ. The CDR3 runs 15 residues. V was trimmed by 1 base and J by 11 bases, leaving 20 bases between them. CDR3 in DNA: TGTGCCAGCAGCTTAGACTTCCAAACCCCAGGCGGGTACACCTTC. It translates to CASSLDFQTPGGYTF.

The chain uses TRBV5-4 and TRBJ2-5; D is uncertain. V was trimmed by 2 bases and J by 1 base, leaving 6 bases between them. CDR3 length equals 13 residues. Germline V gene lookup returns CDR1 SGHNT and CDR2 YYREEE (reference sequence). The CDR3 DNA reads TGTGCCAGCAGCTTCGAAAGCCAAGAGACCCAGTACTTC. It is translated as CASSFESQETQYF.

The chain's CDR3 is CASSLARVTSGANVLTF. CDR3 bases: TGTGCCAGCAGCTTGGCCAGGGTAACCTCTGGGGCCAACGTCCTGACTTTC. The chain uses TRBV5-6 and TRBJ2-6, with D perhaps matching TRBD1 (5 bases). In germline, CDR1 is SGHDT, CDR2 YYEEEE. Trimming removed 0 bases at V and 0 bases at J, with 10 bases between. The length of the CDR3 is 17 residues.

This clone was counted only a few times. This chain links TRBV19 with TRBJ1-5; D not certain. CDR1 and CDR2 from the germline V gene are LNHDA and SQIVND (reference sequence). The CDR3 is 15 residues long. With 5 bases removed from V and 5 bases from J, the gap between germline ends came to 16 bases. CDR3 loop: CASSGPGDLHQPQHF. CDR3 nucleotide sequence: TGTGCCAGTAGTGGACCCGGAGACCTCCATCAGCCCCAGCATTTT. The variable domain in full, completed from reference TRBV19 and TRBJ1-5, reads DGGITQSPKYLFRKEGQNVTLSCEQNLNHDAMYWYRQDPGQGLRLIYYSQIVNDFQKGDIAEGYSVSREKKESFPLTVTSAQKNPTAFYLCASSGPGDLHQPQHFGDGTRLSIL.

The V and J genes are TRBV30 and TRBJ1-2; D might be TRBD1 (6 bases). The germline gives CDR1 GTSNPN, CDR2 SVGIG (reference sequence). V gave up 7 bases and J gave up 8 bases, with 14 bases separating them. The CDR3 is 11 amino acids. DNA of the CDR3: TGTGCCTCCCAGGGGATTCGGGGCTACACCTTC. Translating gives CASQGIRGYTF.

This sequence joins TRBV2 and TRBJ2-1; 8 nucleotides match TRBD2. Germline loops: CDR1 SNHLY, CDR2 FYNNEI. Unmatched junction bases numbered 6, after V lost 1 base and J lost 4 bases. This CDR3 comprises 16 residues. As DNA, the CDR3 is TGTGCCAGCAGTGAAGGGGCGGGAGGAGGATACAATGAGCAGTTCTTC. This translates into CASSEGAGGGYNEQFF.

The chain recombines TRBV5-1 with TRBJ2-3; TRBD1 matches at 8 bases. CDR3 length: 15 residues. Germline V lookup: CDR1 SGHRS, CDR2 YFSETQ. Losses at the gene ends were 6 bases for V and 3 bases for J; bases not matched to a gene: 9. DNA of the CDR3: TGCGCCAGCACCCGACAGGGGATTAGGACAGATACGCAGTATTTT. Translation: CASTRQGIRTDTQYF.

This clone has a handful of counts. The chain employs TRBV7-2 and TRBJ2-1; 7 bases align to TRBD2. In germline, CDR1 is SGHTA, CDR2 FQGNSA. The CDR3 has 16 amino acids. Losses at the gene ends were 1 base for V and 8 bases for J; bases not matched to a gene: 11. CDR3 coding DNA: TGTGCCAGCAGCTTAGGACTCCGGGCGGGGGACGATGAGCAGTTCTTC. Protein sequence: CASSLGLRAGDDEQFF.

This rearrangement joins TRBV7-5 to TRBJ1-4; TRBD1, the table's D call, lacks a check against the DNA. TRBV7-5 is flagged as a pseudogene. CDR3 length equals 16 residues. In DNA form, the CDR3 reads TGTGCCAGAAGCCCCCGAGGGGACAGGGGTGGCGAAAAACTGTTTTTT. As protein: CARSPRGDRGGEKLFF.

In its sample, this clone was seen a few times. CDR3 in DNA: TGCAGCGTTGAACAGGGCACCTTC. Translation: CSVEQGTF. This rearrangement joins TRBV29-1 to TRBJ1-2, with D perhaps TRBD1 (5 bases). V lost 2 bases and J lost 13, with 5 bases in between. Germline-derived CDR1 and CDR2 are SQVTM and ANQGSEA. This CDR3 contains 8 residues.

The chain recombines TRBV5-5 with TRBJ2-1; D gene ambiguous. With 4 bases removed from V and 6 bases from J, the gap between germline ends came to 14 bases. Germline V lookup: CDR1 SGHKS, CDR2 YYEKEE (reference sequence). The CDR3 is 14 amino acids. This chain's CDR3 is CASSRVIRANEQFF. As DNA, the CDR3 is TGTGCCAGCAGCCGAGTTATCCGGGCCAATGAGCAGTTCTTC.